This T cell receptor (beta chain) emerged from a study of T cell responses to AZD1222 COVID-19 vaccine. Whole-study results and caveats: Donor demographics were predominantly white British with a female majority; clonal diversity may be underestimated. Vaccine-related CD4 TCRs covered spike, predominating at 160-218 and 743-854. Scientists sampled the repertoires only once the peak T cell response had passed. Nearly half of spike-specific TCRs reportedly go after variant regions that carry no mutations.

Assay: immunoSEQ multiplex PCR; the TCRdb copy retains only in-frame clones and omits some. Of under 150,000 clones in the sample, roughly 85% are singletons; the top ten hold under 8%. Comments on this clone: Its cognate antigen is unknown.

The specimen comprised peripheral blood, sampled 28 days after the second dose of the MenACWY control vaccine. The receptor was derived from an adult who received the MenACWY meningococcal vaccine as a control.

The CDR3 protein is CASSYTGEAFF. In nucleotides, the CDR3 is TGTGCCAGCAGTTACACAGGGGAAGCTTTCTTT. The genes are TRBV6-5 and TRBJ1-1; D possibly corresponds to TRBD1 (6 bases). There are 11 residues in the CDR3. V was cut by 2 bases and J by 8 bases, with 6 bases left in between. Per the germline V gene, CDR1 is MNHEY and CDR2 is SVGAGI.